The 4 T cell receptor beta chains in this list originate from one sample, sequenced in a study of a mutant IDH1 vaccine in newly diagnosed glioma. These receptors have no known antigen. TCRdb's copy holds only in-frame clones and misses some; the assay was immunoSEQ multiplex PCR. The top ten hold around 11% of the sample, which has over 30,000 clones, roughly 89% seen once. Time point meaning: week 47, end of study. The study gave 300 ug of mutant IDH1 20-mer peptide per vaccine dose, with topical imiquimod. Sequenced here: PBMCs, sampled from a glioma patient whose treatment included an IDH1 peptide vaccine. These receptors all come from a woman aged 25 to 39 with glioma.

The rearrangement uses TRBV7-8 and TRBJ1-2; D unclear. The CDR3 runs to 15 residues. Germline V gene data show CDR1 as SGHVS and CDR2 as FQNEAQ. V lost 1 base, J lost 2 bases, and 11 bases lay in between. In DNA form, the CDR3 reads TGTGCCAGCAGCTTAGAGTTAGGGCTGAACTATGGCTACACCTTC. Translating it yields CASSLELGLNYGYTF.

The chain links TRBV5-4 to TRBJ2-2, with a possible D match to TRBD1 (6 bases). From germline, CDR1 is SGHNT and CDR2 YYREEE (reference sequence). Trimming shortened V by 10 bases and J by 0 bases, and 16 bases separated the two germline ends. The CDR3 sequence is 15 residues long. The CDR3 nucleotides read TGTGCCGGTCAACGACAGGCGGCGAACACCGGGGAGCTGTTTTTT. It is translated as CAGQRQAANTGELFF. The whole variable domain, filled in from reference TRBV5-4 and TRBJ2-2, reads ETGVTQSPTHLIKTRGQQVTLRCSSQSGHNTVSWYQQALGQGPQFIFQYYREEENGRGNFPPRFSGLQFPNYSSELNVNALELDDSALYLCAGQRQAANTGELFFGEGSRLTVL.

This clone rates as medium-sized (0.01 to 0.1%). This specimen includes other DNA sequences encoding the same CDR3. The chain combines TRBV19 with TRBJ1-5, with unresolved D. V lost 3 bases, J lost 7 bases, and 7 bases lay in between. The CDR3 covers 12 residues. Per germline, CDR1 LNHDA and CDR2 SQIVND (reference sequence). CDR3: CASSIGWQPQHF. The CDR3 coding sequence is TGTGCCAGTAGTATCGGGTGGCAGCCCCAGCATTTT.

CDR3 residues: CASSPGTVGNEQFF. In nucleotides, the CDR3 is TGTGCCAGCAGCCCAGGGACAGTAGGCAATGAGCAGTTCTTC. J is TRBJ2-1 and V is TRBV5-6; 7 bases line up with TRBD1. Germline V gene data show CDR1 as SGHDT and CDR2 as YYEEEE. The CDR3 extends over 14 amino acids. V was clipped by 4 bases and J by 6 bases; unmatched bases: 7.